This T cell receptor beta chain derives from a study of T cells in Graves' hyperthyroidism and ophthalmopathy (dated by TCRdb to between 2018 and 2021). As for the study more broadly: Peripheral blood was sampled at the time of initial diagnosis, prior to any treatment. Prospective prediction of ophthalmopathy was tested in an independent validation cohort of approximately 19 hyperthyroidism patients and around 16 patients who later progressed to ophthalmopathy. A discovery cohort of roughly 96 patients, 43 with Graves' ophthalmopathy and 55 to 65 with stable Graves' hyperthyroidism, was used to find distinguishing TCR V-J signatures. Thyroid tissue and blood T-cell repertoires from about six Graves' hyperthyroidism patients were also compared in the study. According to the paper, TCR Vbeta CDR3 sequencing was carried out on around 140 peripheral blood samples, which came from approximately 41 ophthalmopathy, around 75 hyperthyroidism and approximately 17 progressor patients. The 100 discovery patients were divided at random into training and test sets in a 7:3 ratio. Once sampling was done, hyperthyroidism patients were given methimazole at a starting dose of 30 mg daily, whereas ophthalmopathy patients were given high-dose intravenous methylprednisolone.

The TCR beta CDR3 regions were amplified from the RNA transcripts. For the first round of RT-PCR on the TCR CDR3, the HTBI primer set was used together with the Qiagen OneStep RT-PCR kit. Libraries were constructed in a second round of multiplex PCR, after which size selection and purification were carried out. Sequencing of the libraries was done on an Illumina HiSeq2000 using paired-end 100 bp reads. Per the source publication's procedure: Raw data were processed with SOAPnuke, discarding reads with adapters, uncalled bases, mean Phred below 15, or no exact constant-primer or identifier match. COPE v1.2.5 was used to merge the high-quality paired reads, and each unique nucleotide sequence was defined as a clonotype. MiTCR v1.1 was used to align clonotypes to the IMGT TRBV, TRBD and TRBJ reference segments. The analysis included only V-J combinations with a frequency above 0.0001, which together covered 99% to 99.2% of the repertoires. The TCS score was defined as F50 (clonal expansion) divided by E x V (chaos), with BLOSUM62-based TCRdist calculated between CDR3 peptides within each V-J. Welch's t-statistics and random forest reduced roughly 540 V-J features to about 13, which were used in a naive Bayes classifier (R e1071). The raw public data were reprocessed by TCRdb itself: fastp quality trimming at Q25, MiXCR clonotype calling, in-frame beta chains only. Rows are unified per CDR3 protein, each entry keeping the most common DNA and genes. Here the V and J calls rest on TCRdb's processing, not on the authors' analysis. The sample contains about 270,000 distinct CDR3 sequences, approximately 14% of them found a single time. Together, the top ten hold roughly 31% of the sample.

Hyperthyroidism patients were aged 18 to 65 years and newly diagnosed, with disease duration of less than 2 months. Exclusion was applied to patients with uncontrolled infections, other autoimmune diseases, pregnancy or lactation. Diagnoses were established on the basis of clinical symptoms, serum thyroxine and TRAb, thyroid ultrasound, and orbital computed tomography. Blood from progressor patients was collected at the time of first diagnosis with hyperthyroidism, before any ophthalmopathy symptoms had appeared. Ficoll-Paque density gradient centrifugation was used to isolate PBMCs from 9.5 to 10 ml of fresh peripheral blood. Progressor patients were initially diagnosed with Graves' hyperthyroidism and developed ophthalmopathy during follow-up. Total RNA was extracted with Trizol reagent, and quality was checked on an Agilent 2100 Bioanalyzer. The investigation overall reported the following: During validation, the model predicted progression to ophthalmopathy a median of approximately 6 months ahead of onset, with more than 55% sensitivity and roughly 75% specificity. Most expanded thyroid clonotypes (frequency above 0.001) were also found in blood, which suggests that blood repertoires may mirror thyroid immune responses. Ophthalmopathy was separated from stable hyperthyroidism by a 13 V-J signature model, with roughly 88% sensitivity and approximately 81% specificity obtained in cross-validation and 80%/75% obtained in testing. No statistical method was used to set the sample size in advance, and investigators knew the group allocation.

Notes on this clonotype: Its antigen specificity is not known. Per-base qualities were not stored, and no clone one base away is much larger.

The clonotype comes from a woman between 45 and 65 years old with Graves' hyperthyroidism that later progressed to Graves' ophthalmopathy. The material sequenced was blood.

This receptor has the CDR3 CASSTRDVGNTIYF. The nucleotide sequence is given as TGTGCCAGCAGTACCAGGGACGTTGGAAACACCATATATTTT. The rearranged chain carries TRBV7-6 and TRBJ1-3; a tentative D match to TRBD1 spans 5 bases. The CDR1 and CDR2 encoded by the germline V gene are SGHVS and FNYEAQ. Its CDR3 holds 14 amino acids, cysteine through phenylalanine. The sequence is cut down to CDR3 DNA, 42 bases in frame from base 1. V is clipped by 6 bases and J by 3 bases, and the sequence between their germline boundaries is 12 bases long.